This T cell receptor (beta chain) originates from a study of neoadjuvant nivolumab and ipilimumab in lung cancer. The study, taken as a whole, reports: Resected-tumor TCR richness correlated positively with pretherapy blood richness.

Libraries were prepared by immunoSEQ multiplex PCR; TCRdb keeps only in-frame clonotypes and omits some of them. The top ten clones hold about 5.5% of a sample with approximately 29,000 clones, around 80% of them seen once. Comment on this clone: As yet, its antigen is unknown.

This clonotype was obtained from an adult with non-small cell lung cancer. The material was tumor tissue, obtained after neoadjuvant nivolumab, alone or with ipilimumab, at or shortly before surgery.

The CDR3 bases are TGTGCCAGCAGTTACGGCCTATATAGCAATCAGCCCCAGCATTTT. Encoded protein: CASSYGLYSNQPQHF. The V gene is TRBV6-5, the J gene TRBJ1-5; D unclear. The CDR3 covers 15 residues. V was trimmed by 2 bases and J by 0 bases, leaving 8 bases between them. Germline V lookup: CDR1 MNHEY, CDR2 SVGAGI.